In this sample, the clone carrying this TCR beta chain turned up a few times. The protocol was immunoSEQ multiplex PCR, while the TCRdb copy is restricted to in-frame clones and leaves out a portion. The sample has roughly 180,000 clones, 86% seen once; the top ten hold 0.99%. The CDR3 is 14 amino acids. CDR1 is SGHRS, CDR2 YFSETQ, per germline. V was clipped by 4 bases and J by 2 bases, with 11 bases between them. The sample is drawn from a study of blood T cell repertoires in COVID-19. This chain connects TRBV5-1 to TRBJ2-3, with D tentatively TRBD1 (5 bases). The sample was peripheral blood. The receptor was derived from a man between 18 and 35 years old with acute or convalescent COVID-19. CDR3 sequence: CASSGAGYTDTQYF. The CDR3 DNA is TGCGCCAGCAGCGGGGCAGGGTACACAGATACGCAGTATTTT. Full variable domain (outside the CDR3, taken from reference TRBV5-1 and TRBJ2-3): KAGVTQTPRYLIKTRGQQVTLSCSPISGHRSVSWYQQTPGQGLQFLFEYFSETQRNKGNFPGRFSGRQFSNSRSEMNVSTLELGDSALYLCASSGAGYTDTQYFGPGTRLTVL.